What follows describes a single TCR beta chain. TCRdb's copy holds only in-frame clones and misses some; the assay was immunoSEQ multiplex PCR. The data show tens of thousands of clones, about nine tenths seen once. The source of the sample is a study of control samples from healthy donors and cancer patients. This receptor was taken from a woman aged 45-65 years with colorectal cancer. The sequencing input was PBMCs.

The CDR3 DNA follows: TGTGCCTGGAGTTTCTGGACAGGGGCAAACGGGGAGCTGTTTTTT. This codes for CAWSFWTGANGELFF. V usage is TRBV30 and J usage is TRBJ2-2, with TRBD1 matching over 9 bases. Trimming removed 2 bases from V and 7 bases from J; junction bases left unmatched: 8. CDR1 GTSNPN and CDR2 SVGIG come from the germline V gene (reference sequence). This CDR3 comprises 15 residues.